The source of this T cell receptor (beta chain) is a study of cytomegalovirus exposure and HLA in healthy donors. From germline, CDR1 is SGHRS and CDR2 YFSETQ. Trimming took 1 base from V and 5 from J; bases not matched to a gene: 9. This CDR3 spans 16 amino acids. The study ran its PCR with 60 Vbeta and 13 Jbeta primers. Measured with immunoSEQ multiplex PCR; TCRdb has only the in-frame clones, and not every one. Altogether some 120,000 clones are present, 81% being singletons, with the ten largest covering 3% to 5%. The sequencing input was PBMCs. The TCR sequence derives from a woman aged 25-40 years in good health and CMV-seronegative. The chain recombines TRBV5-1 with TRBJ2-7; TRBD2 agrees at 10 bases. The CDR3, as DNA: TGCGCCAGCAGCTTGCACCTCGCTAGCGGGAGCAACGAGCAGTACTTC. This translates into CASSLHLASGSNEQYF.